The source of this TCR beta chain is a study of T cell responses to AZD1222 COVID-19 vaccine. This clone was seen only once. One junction end does not reproduce the germline sequence, and a read error may be involved. From germline, CDR1 is SSHAT and CDR2 FNYEAQ (reference sequence). The CDR3 sequence is 15 residues long. Some clones are missing from TCRdb's copy, which holds only in-frame ones; the method was immunoSEQ multiplex PCR. This sample carries 160,000 or so clones, approximately 90% of them seen once, and the ten largest clones take around 4%. Source: peripheral blood, taken on day 0 of MenACWY control vaccination. The rearrangement links TRBV7-7 to TRBJ1-3; D perhaps matches TRBD1 (5 bases). This receptor was obtained from an adult in good health. Here the CDR3 reads CASSVGDQPGNTIYF. The CDR3 coding sequence is TGTGCTAGCAGCGTTGGGGACCAGCCTGGAAACACCATATATTTT.